The entry below gives a single T cell receptor beta chain sequence along with its context. What it recognizes is unknown. This specimen belongs to a study of identical twins. Findings and limits, study-wide: Out-of-frame alpha sequences common to twins exhibited a surplus of low generation probability.

Template switching added a universal primer site; cDNA carried unique molecular identifiers. TCRdb re-derived calls from the 5' RACE reads in MiXCR, one entry per CDR3 protein. The sample gives 500,000 to 600,000 distinct CDR3 sequences, less than 25% of which show up once; about 0.99% is in the top ten. These data were also filed under a second study, of T cells expressing NK-cell markers. That paper notes: Seropositivity for HCMV was found in seven of the eight sequenced donors, with one seronegative. The same clonotypes also predominated in the CD3+CD56-NKG2C+ fraction of a few donors.

Sequenced: CD4+ T cells sorted from blood. The sequence came from a woman younger than 35 in good health.

In DNA, the CDR3 is TGTGCCACCAGTGAGGGGGACGACTATGGCTACACCTTC. This sequence encodes CATSEGDDYGYTF. The chain has TRBV24-1 and TRBJ1-2; D may be TRBD1 (5 bases). The ends were cut back, 4 bases at V and 3 bases at J, with 8 bases in the middle. Germline V gene data show CDR1 as KGHDR and CDR2 as SFDVKD. CDR3 length: 13 amino acids.